This TCR beta chain was sequenced in a study of T cell responses to AZD1222 COVID-19 vaccine. Study-wide results and limits: Donors were largely white British and mainly female; clonal diversity was possibly underestimated. Dominant at 160-218 and 743-854, vaccine-associated CD4 TCRs also spanned spike. As reported, nearly half of all spike-specific TCRs target variant regions that are unmutated.

Sequencing was performed with immunoSEQ multiplex PCR; in TCRdb, only in-frame clones are kept and a portion is missing. Of fewer than 300,000 clones in the sample, just over 90% were seen once. A note on this clone: The antigen is not known.

Trimming took 4 bases from V and 2 from J, leaving 14 bases between them. The germline gives CDR1 SGHDN, CDR2 FVKESK. The CDR3 has 15 residues. This receptor was identified in an adult in good health. The chain links TRBV14 to TRBJ1-1; D is ambiguous. The material sequenced was peripheral blood, taken on day 0 of AZD1222 vaccination. CDR3 protein: CASSPLWRINTEAFF. Here the CDR3 DNA reads TGTGCCAGCAGCCCTCTATGGAGAATTAACACTGAAGCTTTCTTT. Combining the CDR3 with reference TRBV14 and TRBJ1-1 gives the whole variable domain EAGVTQFPSHSVIEKGQTVTLRCDPISGHDNLYWYRRVMGKEIKFLLHFVKESKQDESGMPNNRFLAERTGGTYSTLKVQPAELEDSGVYFCASSPLWRINTEAFFGQGTRLTVV.